These 11 T cell receptor beta chains were sequenced from one sample in a study of post-analysis software for immune sequencing data. Study-wide results and caveats: Relative to controls, patients had several TRBV segments at higher frequency, with TRBV5-6, TRBV5-1 and TRBV20-1 among these.

Unique molecular identifiers were carried by the TCR beta cDNA libraries. Each CDR3 protein is one row after TCRdb ran MiXCR on the PCR reads. The profile covers hundreds of thousands of distinct CDR3 sequences, with approximately 59% appearing a single time and about 11% taken by the ten largest. These receptors have no known antigen. The sequenced sample was blood. Source of these receptors: a girl aged 2 to 9 with multiple sclerosis.

This chain connects TRBV7-9 to TRBJ2-2; TRBD2 agrees at 8 bases. Germline-derived CDR1 and CDR2 are SEHNR and FQNEAQ (reference sequence). Trimming took 1 base from V and 5 from J; bases not matched to a gene: 6. The CDR3 totals 16 residues. The CDR3 sequence: CASSLVAGGYTGELFF. The DNA for the CDR3 is TGTGCCAGCAGCTTAGTGGCGGGAGGATATACCGGGGAGCTGTTTTTT.

V and J are TRBV20-1 and TRBJ2-3, with 8 bases lining up with TRBD1. J gave up 2 bases and V 7 bases, and 11 bases lay outside the gene matches. Germline V CDR1 and CDR2: DFQATT, SNEGSKA (reference sequence). This CDR3 is built from 15 residues. In DNA, the CDR3 is TGCAGTGGCAGGGGGCAGCTCGTCCTCACAGATACGCAGTATTTT. It is translated as CSGRGQLVLTDTQYF.

The chain is built from TRBV20-1 and TRBJ2-5, with 10 bases matching TRBD2. Germline V gene data show CDR1 as DFQATT and CDR2 as SNEGSKA (reference sequence). This CDR3 is built from 15 residues. V lost 6 bases, J lost 4 bases, and 11 bases stayed unmatched. The CDR3 sequence is CSAPNYASGGETQYF. The CDR3 coding sequence is TGCAGTGCCCCGAACTACGCTAGCGGGGGAGAGACCCAGTACTTC.

The chain uses TRBV14 and TRBJ2-1; a possible D gene is TRBD2 (6 bases). Trimming removed 1 base at V and 15 bases at J, with 13 bases between. Germline loops: CDR1 SGHDN, CDR2 FVKESK. This CDR3 spans 12 amino acids. CDR3: CASSQGRARGFF. The CDR3 coding sequence is TGTGCCAGCAGCCAAGGGAGGGCCCGGGGGTTCTTC.

V is TRBV20-1 and J is TRBJ2-3; 10 positions match TRBD2. The CDR3 has 21 amino acids. The junction had 22 bases not matched to a gene; V was cut back by 2 bases and J by 2 bases. The V gene's germline CDR1 is DFQATT and CDR2 SNEGSKA (reference sequence). CDR3 nucleotide sequence: TGCAGTGCTAGACCCCTCCGCGGTAGCGGGGGGCCCCAGGCCACCACAGATACGCAGTATTTT. Protein: CSARPLRGSGGPQATTDTQYF.

This sequence joins TRBV29-1 and TRBJ1-2; TRBD1 matches 7 bases. The CDR3 consists of 12 residues. Germline CDR1 reads SQVTM; CDR2 reads ANQGSEA. The V segment lost 7 bases and the J segment 6 bases; nucleotides outside the gene matches: 8. This CDR3 reads CSAMDRIDGYTF. For the CDR3, the DNA is TGCAGCGCTATGGACAGGATTGATGGCTACACCTTC.

This clonotype was seen only a few times. The V gene is TRBV3-1, the J gene TRBJ2-1; D gene ambiguous. The CDR3 runs 14 residues. CDR1 is LGHDT and CDR2 is YNNKEL in the germline V gene (reference sequence). V shed 4 bases and J shed 5 bases, with 12 bases lying between them. The CDR3 DNA reads TGTGCCAGCAGCCGTCCGGACCTACACAATGAGCAGTTCTTC. Amino acids: CASSRPDLHNEQFF.

Only a few counts were recorded for this clonotype. V and J are TRBV7-9 and TRBJ2-5; no reliable D call. Between the trimmed V and J ends, which lost 6 bases and 0 bases, there was a span of 8 bases. CDR3 length: 13 residues. The germline V gene has CDR1 SEHNR and CDR2 FQNEAQ (reference sequence). CDR3 region: CASRLRDQETQYF. The DNA of the CDR3 is TGTGCCAGCAGACTAAGGGACCAAGAGACCCAGTACTTC.

The chain has TRBV14 and TRBJ2-7; tentative D call: TRBD1 (5 bases). Trimming removed 1 base at V and 2 bases at J, with 15 bases between. Germline-derived CDR1 and CDR2 are SGHDN and FVKESK. The CDR3 contains 16 residues. The CDR3 nucleotides are TGTGCCAGCAGCCAAGTTACCAGCCCCAGGGCCTACGAGCAGTACTTC. This gives the protein CASSQVTSPRAYEQYF. Filled out from reference TRBV14 and TRBJ2-7, the complete variable domain reads EAGVTQFPSHSVIEKGQTVTLRCDPISGHDNLYWYRRVMGKEIKFLLHFVKESKQDESGMPNNRFLAERTGGTYSTLKVQPAELEDSGVYFCASSQVTSPRAYEQYFGPGTRLTVT.

This clonotype turned up a few times. The chain links TRBV5-6 to TRBJ1-2; 9 bases are shared with TRBD1. The CDR3 has 16 amino acids. The germline V gene has CDR1 SGHDT and CDR2 YYEEEE. Trimming cost V 4 bases and J 2 bases; bases outside gene matches: 9. The CDR3 loop reads CASSPQAGTGNYGYTF. In nucleotides, the CDR3 is TGTGCCAGCAGCCCACAAGCCGGGACAGGGAACTATGGCTACACCTTC.

The chain employs TRBV28 and TRBJ2-4; 12 bases fit TRBD2. The last part of the DNA fits TRBJ2-7 better; the J call may be wrong. This CDR3 is built from 15 residues. Germline CDR1 reads MDHEN; CDR2 reads SYDVKM. This CDR3 reads CASSRRLAGVHEQYF. The CDR3 DNA is TGTGCCAGCAGTCGCCGACTAGCGGGAGTCCACGAGCAGTACTTC.